Shown below are 16 T cell receptor beta chains from a single sample sequenced in a study of shared clonotypes between healthy human individuals. The method was immunoSEQ multiplex PCR; TCRdb's version includes in-frame clones alone and lacks a portion of them. The repertoire includes roughly 640,000 clones, around 97% of them detected once, and 0.057% sits in the top ten. The sequencing input was naive CD4+ T cells sorted from blood. Subset in this sample: CD45RA+ positively selected. The source of these receptors is a woman in her twenties or thirties in good health.

The V and J genes are TRBV5-1 and TRBJ1-4; TRBD1 matches 10 bases. V was clipped by 4 bases and J by 8 bases; unmatched bases: 5. Germline V gene data show CDR1 as SGHRS and CDR2 as YFSETQ. The CDR3 totals 14 residues. The CDR3 spells CASSGQGGGEKLFF. The CDR3 region has the DNA TGCGCCAGCAGCGGACAGGGGGGAGGCGAAAAACTGTTTTTT.

Comment on this clone: The sample holds other DNA sequences that translate to the same CDR3. The chain carries TRBV27 and TRBJ2-7; the D gene is possibly TRBD1 (5 bases). V lost 3 bases and J lost 4, with 10 bases in between. The CDR3 has 13 residues. From germline, CDR1 is MNHEY and CDR2 SMNVEV (reference sequence). The CDR3 reads CASSFNRGYEQYF. The CDR3 DNA follows: TGTGCCAGCAGTTTTAATAGGGGTTACGAGCAGTACTTC.

The chain couples TRBV4-1 to TRBJ2-1, with D maybe TRBD2 (6 bases). This CDR3 comprises 19 residues. Deletions cut 0 bases from V and 10 bases from J, with 28 bases between. The V gene's germline CDR1 is MGHRA and CDR2 YSYEKL. CDR3 protein: CASSQERVTERARNREQFF. In nucleotides, the CDR3 is TGCGCCAGCAGCCAAGAGCGGGTAACGGAGCGGGCCCGGAATAGGGAGCAGTTCTTC.

The J gene is TRBJ2-1, the V gene TRBV4-1; TRBD2 matches at 7 bases. The germline CDR1 and CDR2 sequences are MGHRA and YSYEKL. V was pared by 6 bases and J by 8 bases, with 22 bases of the junction left unmatched. The CDR3 length is 18 residues. CDR3 sequence (DNA): TGCGCCAGCAGACGCACGTCGGGTGGAGCGGGATACCCCTATGAGCAGTTCTTC. Its protein product is CASRRTSGGAGYPYEQFF.

The chain recombines TRBV4-1 with TRBJ2-7; D is uncertain. The V and J ends lost 4 bases and 5 bases respectively, with 15 bases between them. CDR3 length: 14 amino acids. Germline loops: CDR1 MGHRA, CDR2 YSYEKL. CDR3 DNA: TGCGCCAGCAGCCTCGCCAATGTCGTTGACGAGCAGTACTTC. Amino acids: CASSLANVVDEQYF.

This chain joins TRBV30 and TRBJ1-2; D not certain. Trimming shortened V by 2 bases and J by 5 bases, and 6 bases separated the two germline ends. From germline, CDR1 is GTSNPN and CDR2 SVGIG (reference sequence). CDR3 length: 11 residues. As DNA, the CDR3 is TGTGCCTGGAGTATGGGGTATGGCTACACCTTC. Protein product: CAWSMGYGYTF.

The rearrangement links TRBV2 to TRBJ2-5, with 7 bases lining up with TRBD1. The CDR3 length is 16 residues. The germline V gene encodes CDR1 SNHLY and CDR2 FYNNEI. V shed 7 bases, J shed 11 bases, and the junction held 22 bases outside the gene matches. CDR3 residues: CASIPRGQIRPKEQYF. CDR3 DNA: TGTGCCAGCATTCCAAGGGGACAGATCAGACCCAAGGAGCAGTACTTC.

The chain combines TRBV19 with TRBJ2-5; 10 bases agree with TRBD2. The CDR3 covers 14 residues. V lost 4 bases and J lost 9; bases outside the gene matches: 8. Per the germline V gene, CDR1 is LNHDA and CDR2 is SQIVND (reference sequence). CDR3 DNA sequence: TGTGCCAGTAGTACTAGCGGGGGACGAGGGGCCCAGTACTTC. Protein: CASSTSGGRGAQYF.

V and J are TRBV29-1 and TRBJ2-1, with 10 bases identical to TRBD1. Per germline, CDR1 SQVTM and CDR2 ANQGSEA. J gave up 4 bases and V 7 bases, and 4 bases lay outside the gene matches. This CDR3 is 13 amino acids long. The CDR3 here is CSADRGLYNEQFF. CDR3 DNA sequence: TGCAGCGCCGACAGGGGGCTTTACAATGAGCAGTTCTTC.

CDR3 coding DNA: TGTGCCTGGAGTGCCCGACCCGGAGAGACCCAGTACTTC. This translates into CAWSARPGETQYF. The chain combines TRBV30 with TRBJ2-5; no reliable D call. CDR1 and CDR2 (germline): GTSNPN, SVGIG (reference sequence). Trimming stripped 1 base from V and 4 bases from J, with 10 bases between. The CDR3 is 13 residues long.

V is TRBV15 and J is TRBJ2-1; TRBD2 aligns across 14 bases. The CDR3 spans 19 residues. Trimming took 4 bases from V and 0 from J; bases not matched to a gene: 8. CDR1 LNHNV and CDR2 YYDKDF come from the germline V gene (reference sequence). The CDR3 nucleotides are TGTGCCACCAGCACCACGACTAGCGGGAGGGCCGCCTCCTACAATGAGCAGTTCTTC. Residues: CATSTTTSGRAASYNEQFF.

The chain employs TRBV21-1 and TRBJ2-3; the D segment call TRBD2 is taken from the table without a DNA check. TRBV21-1 is labeled a pseudogene. The CDR3 consists of 17 residues. The CDR3 loop is CARPKPGLALSTDTQYF. The CDR3 bases are TGTGCCAGACCAAAACCCGGACTAGCGCTTAGCACAGATACGCAGTATTTT.

This chain connects TRBV29-1 to TRBJ2-1; TRBD2 matches 11 bases. The CDR3 runs to 14 residues. V was pared by 1 base and J by 15 bases, with 11 bases of the junction left unmatched. Germline V gene lookup returns CDR1 SQVTM and CDR2 ANQGSEA. Written as DNA, the CDR3 is TGCAGCGTTGAAGGCGGTAGCGGGAGGGCCAGGTGGTTCTTC. This sequence encodes CSVEGGSGRARWFF.

This rearrangement joins TRBV30 to TRBJ2-7, with 10 bases lining up with TRBD2. The CDR3 contains 13 residues. V gave up 3 bases and J gave up 7 bases; unmatched junction bases: 6. Per the germline V gene, CDR1 is GTSNPN and CDR2 is SVGIG (reference sequence). The CDR3 DNA reads as TGTGCCTGGAGGACTAGCGGGTCTTGGGAGCAGTACTTC. It yields the protein CAWRTSGSWEQYF.

CDR3 residues: CATSARPGTSGRGELNEQFF. The CDR3 nucleotides read TGTGCCACCAGCGCTCGACCCGGGACTAGCGGGAGGGGTGAGTTAAATGAGCAGTTCTTC. J is TRBJ2-1 and V is TRBV15; 16 bases match TRBD2. From germline, CDR1 is LNHNV and CDR2 YYDKDF (reference sequence). The CDR3 spans 20 residues. Germline trimming cut 5 bases from V and 7 bases from J; bases unmatched to any gene: 17.

The CDR3: CASSSAPRGGSSHEQYF. For the CDR3, the DNA is TGTGCCAGCAGCTCCGCCCCCAGGGGCGGGAGTTCCCACGAGCAGTACTTC. This rearrangement joins TRBV7-8 to TRBJ2-7; TRBD2 is a possible D gene (7 bases). In germline, CDR1 is SGHVS, CDR2 FQNEAQ. V lost 4 bases to trimming and J lost 5 bases, with 24 bases between them. This CDR3 spans 17 amino acids.